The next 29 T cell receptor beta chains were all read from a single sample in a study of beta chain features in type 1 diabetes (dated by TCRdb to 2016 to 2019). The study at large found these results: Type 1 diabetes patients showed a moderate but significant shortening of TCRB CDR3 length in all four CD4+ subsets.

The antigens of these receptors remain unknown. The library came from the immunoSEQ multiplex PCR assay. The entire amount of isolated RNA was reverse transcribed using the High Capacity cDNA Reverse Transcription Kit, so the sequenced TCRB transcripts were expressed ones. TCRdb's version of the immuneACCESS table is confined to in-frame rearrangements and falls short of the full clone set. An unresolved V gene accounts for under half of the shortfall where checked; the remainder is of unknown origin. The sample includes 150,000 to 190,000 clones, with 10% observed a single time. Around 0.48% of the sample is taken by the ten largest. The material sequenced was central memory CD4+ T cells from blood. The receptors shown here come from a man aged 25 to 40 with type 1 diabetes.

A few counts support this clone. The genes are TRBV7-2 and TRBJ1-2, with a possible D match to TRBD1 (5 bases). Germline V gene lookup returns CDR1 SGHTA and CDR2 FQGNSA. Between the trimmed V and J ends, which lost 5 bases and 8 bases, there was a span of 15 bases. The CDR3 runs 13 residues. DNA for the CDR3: TGTGCCAGCAGCAAAGTGGGGGGGGAGGGCTACACCTTC. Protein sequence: CASSKVGGEGYTF.

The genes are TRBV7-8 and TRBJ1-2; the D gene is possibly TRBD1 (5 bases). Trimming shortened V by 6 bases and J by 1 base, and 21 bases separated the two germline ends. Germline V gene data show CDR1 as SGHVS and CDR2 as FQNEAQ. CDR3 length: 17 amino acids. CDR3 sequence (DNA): TGTGCCAGCAGTGCCTGGGAGGGGCAGCAGAATAACTATGGCTACACCTTC. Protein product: CASSAWEGQQNNYGYTF. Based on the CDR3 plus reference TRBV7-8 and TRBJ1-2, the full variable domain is GAGVSQSPRYKVAKRGQDVALRCDPISGHVSLFWYQQALGQGPEFLTYFQNEAQLDKSGLPSDRFFAERPEGSVSTLKIQRTQQEDSAVYLCASSAWEGQQNNYGYTFGSGTRLTVV.

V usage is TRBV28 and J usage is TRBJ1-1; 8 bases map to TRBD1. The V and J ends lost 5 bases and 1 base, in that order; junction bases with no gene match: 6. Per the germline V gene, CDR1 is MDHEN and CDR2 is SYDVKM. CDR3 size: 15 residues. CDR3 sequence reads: CASSTTGTGNTEAFF. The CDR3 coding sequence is TGTGCCAGCAGTACAACCGGGACAGGGAACACTGAAGCTTTCTTT. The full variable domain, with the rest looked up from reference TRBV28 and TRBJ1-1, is DVKVTQSSRYLVKRTGEKVFLECVQDMDHENMFWYRQDPGLGLRLIYFSYDVKMKEKGDIPEGYSVSREKKERFSLILESASTNQTSMYLCASSTTGTGNTEAFFGQGTRLTVV.

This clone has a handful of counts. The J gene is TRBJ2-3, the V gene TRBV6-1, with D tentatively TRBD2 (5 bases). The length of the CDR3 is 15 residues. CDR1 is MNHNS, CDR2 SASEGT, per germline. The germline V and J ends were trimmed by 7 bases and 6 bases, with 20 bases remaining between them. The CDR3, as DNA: TGTGCCAGCACTTCGTCGGTAGCGCGTCGCGATACGCAGTATTTT. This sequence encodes CASTSSVARRDTQYF.

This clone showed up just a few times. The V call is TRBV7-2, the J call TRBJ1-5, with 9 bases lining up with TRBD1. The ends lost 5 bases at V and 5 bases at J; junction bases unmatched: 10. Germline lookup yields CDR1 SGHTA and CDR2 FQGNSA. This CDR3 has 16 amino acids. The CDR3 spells CASSPGTGSSDQPQHF. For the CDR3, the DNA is TGTGCCAGCAGCCCAGGGACAGGGAGTTCGGATCAGCCCCAGCATTTT.

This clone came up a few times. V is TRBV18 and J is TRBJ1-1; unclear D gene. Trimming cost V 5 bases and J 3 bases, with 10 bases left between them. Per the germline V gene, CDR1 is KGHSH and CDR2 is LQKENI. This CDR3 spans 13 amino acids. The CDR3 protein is CASSKSPDTEAFF. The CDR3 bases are TGTGCCAGCTCAAAAAGTCCGGACACTGAAGCTTTCTTT. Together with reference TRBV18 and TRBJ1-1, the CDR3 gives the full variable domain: NAGVMQNPRHLVRRRGQEARLRCSPMKGHSHVYWYRQLPEEGLKFMVYLQKENIIDESGMPKERFSAEFPKEGPSILRIQQVVRGDSAAYFCASSKSPDTEAFFGQGTRLTVV.

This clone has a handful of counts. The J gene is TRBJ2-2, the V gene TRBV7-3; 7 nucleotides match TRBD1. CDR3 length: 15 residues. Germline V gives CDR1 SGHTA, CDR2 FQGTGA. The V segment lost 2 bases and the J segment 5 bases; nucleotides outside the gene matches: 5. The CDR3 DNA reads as TGTGCCAGCAGCTTAGGGACAGTGAGGACCGGGGAGCTGTTTTTT. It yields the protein CASSLGTVRTGELFF.

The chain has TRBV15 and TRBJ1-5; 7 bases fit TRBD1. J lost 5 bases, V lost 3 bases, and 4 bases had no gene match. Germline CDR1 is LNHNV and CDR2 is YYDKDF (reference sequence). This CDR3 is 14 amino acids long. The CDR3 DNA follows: TGTGCCACCAGCAGCCAGGGGGTTTATCAGCCCCAGCATTTT. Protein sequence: CATSSQGVYQPQHF.

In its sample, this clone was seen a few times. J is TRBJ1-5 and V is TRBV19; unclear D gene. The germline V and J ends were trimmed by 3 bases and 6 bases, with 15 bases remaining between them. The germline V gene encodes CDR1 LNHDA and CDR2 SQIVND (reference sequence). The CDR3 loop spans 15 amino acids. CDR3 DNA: TGTGCCAGTAGTATCTCTCCCCCGTCCGGTCAGCCCCAGCATTTT. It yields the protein CASSISPPSGQPQHF.

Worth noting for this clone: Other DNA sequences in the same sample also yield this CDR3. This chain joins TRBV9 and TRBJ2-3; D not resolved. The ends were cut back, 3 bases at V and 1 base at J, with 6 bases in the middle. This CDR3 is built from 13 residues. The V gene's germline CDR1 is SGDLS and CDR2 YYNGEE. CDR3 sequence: CASSAQGTDTQYF. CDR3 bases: TGTGCCAGCAGCGCTCAGGGCACAGATACGCAGTATTTT.

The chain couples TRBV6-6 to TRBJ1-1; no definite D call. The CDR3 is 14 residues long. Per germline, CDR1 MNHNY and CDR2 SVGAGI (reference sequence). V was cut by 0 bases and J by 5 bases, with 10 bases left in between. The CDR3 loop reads CASSYSGGGTEAFF. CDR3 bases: TGTGCCAGCAGTTACTCCGGAGGAGGGACTGAAGCTTTCTTT.

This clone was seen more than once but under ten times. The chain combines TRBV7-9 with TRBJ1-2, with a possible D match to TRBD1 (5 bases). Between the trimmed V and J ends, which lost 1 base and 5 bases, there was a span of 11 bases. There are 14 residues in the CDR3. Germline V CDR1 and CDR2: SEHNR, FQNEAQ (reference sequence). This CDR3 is CASSLDQGTYGYTF. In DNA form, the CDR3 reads TGTGCCAGCAGCTTAGATCAGGGAACTTATGGCTACACCTTC.

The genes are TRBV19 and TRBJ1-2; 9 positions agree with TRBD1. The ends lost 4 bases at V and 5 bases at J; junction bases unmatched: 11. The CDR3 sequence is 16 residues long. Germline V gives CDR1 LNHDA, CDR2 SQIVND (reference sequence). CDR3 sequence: CASSTRPGTGFYGYTF. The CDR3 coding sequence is TGTGCCAGTAGTACGAGACCCGGGACAGGGTTTTATGGCTACACCTTC.

CDR3 sequence (DNA): TGTGCCAGCAGTTCCGCCGGGACAGGGGCCTATGGCTACACCTTC. Translation: CASSSAGTGAYGYTF. The gene calls are TRBV27 and TRBJ1-2, with TRBD1 matching over 10 bases. This CDR3 contains 15 residues. V shed 4 bases, J shed 4 bases, and the junction held 6 bases outside the gene matches. CDR1 is MNHEY and CDR2 is SMNVEV in the germline V gene (reference sequence).

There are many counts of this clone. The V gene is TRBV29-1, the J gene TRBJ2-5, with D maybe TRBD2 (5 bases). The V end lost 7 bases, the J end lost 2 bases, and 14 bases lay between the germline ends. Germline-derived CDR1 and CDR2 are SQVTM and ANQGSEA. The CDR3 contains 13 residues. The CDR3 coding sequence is TGCAGCGCGACCTGGACTGTTCAAGAGACCCAGTACTTC. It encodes CSATWTVQETQYF.

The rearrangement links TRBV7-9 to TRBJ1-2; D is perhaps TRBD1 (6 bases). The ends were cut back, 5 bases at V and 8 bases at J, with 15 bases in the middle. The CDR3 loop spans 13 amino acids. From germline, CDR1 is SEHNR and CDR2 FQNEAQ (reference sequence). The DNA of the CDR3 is TGTGCCAGCAGCATTAACCACAGGGAAGGCTACACCTTC. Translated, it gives CASSINHREGYTF.

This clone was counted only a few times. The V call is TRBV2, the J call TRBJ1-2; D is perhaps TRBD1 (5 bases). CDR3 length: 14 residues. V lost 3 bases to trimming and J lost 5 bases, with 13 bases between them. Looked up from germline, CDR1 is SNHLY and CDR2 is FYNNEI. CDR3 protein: CASSDRGGPYGYTF. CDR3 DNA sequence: TGTGCCAGCAGTGATAGGGGAGGGCCGTATGGCTACACCTTC.

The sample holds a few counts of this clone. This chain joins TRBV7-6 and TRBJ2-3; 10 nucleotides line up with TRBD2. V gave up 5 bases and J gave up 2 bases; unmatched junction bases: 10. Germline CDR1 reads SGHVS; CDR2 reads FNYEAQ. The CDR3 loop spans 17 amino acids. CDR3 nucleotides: TGTGCCAGCAGCCGCGAACTAGCGGGATATGTCACAGATACGCAGTATTTT. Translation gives CASSRELAGYVTDTQYF.

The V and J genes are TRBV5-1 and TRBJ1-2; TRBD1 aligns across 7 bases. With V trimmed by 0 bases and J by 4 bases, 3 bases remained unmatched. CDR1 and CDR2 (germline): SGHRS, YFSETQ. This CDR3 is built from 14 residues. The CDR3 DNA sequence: TGCGCCAGCAGCTTGGAAGGGACAGTCTATGGCTACACCTTC. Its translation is CASSLEGTVYGYTF.

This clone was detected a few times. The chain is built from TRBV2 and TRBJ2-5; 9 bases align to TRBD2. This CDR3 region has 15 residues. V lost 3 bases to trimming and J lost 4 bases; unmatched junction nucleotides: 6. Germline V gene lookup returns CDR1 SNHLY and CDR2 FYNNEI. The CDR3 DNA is TGTGCCAGCAGTGAGTTGGGACTAGCAGGAGAGACCCAGTACTTC. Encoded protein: CASSELGLAGETQYF.

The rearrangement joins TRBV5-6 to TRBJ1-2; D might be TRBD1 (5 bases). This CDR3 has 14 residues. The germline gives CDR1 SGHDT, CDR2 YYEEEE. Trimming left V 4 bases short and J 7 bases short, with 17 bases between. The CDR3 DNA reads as TGTGCCAGCAGCAGAGAGGGACTGAGGCTTGGCTACACCTTC. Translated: CASSREGLRLGYTF.

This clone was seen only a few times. Here the CDR3 reads CASSSGTGGSGGQPQHF. In nucleotides, the CDR3 is TGTGCCAGCAGCTCCGGGACAGGGGGCTCCGGCGGACAGCCCCAGCATTTT. This chain links TRBV5-6 with TRBJ1-5; 12 nucleotides agree with TRBD1. There are 17 residues in the CDR3. Germline CDR1 reads SGHDT; CDR2 reads YYEEEE. J was trimmed by 7 bases and V by 3 bases; bases with no gene match: 11.

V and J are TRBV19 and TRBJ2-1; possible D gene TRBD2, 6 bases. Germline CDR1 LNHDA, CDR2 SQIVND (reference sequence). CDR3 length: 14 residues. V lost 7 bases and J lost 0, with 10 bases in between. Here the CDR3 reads CASNAGFSYNEQFF. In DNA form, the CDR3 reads TGTGCCAGTAACGCGGGGTTCTCCTACAATGAGCAGTTCTTC.

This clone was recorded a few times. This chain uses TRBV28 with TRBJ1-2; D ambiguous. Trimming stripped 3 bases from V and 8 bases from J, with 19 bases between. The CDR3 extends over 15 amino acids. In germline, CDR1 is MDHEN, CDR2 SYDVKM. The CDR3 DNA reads TGTGCCAGCAGTTTCCCGGCCGGGAGGACGGGAGGCTACACCTTC. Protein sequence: CASSFPAGRTGGYTF.

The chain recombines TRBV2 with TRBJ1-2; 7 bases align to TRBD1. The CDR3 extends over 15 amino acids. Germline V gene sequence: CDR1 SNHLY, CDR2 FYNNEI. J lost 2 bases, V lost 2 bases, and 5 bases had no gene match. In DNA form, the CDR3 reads TGTGCCAGCAGTGAAAAAGGGACAGCAAACTATGGCTACACCTTC. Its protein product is CASSEKGTANYGYTF.

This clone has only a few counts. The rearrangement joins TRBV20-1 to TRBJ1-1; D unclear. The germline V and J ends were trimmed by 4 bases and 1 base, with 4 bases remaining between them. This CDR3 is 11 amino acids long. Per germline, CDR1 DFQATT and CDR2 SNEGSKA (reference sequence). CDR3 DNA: TGCAGTGCTACAAAGAACACTGAAGCTTTCTTT. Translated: CSATKNTEAFF.

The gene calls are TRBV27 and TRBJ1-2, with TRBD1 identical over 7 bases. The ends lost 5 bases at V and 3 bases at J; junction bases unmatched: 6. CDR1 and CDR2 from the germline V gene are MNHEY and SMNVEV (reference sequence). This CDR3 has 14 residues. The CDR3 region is CASSQGEPYYGYTF. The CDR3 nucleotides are TGTGCCAGCAGTCAGGGGGAACCTTACTATGGCTACACCTTC.

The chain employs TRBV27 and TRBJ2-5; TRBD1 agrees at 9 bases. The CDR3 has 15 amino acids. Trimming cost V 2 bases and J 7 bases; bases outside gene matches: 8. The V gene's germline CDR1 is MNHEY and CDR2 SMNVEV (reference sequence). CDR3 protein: CASSLATGGYGTQYF. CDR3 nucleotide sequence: TGTGCCAGCAGTTTAGCGACAGGGGGATACGGGACCCAGTACTTC.

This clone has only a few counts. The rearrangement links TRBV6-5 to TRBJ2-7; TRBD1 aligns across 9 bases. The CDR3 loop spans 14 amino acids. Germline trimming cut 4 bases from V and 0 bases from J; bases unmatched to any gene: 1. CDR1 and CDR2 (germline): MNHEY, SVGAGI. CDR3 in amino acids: CASSLDRGSYEQYF. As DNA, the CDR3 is TGTGCCAGCAGTTTGGACAGGGGCTCCTACGAGCAGTACTTC.